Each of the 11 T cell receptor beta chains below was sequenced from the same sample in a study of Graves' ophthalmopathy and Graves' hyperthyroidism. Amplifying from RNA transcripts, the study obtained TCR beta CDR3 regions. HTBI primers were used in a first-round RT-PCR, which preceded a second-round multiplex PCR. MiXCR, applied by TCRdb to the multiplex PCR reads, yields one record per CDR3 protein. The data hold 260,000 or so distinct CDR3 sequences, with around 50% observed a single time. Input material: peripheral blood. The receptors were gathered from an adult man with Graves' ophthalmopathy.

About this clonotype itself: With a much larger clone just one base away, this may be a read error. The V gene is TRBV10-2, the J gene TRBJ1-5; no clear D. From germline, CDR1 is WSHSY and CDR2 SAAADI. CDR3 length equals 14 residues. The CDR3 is CVSSASPGNQPQHF. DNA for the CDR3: TGCGTCAGCAGCGCGTCTCCAGGCAATCAGCCCCAGCATTTT.

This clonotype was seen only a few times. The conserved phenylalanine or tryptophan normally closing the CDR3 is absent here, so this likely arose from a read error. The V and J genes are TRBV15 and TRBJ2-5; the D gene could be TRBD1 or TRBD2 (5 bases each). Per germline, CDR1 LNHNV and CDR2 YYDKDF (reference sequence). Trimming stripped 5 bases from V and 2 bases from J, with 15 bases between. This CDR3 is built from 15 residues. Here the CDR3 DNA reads TGTGCCACCAGCCGGGGACGTCTGGAGCAAGAGACCCAGTACCTC. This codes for CATSRGRLEQETQYL.

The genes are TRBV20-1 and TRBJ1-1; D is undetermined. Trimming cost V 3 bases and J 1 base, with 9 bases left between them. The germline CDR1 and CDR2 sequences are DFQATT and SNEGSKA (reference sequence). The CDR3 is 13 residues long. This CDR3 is CSARLEGNTEAFF. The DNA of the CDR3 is TGCAGTGCTAGGTTAGAGGGGAACACTGAAGCTTTCTTT.

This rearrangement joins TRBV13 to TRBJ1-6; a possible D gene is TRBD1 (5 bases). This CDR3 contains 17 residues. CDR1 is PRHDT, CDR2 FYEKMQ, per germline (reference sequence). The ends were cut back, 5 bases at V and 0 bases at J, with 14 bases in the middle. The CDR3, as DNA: TGTGCCAGCAGCGTAAGAGGGGTGAGCTCCTATAATTCACCCCTCCACTTT. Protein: CASSVRGVSSYNSPLHF.

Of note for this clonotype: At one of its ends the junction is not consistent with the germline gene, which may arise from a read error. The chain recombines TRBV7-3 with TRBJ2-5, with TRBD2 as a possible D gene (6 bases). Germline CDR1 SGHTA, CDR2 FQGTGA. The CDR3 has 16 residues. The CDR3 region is CASSLGSGLSQETQYF. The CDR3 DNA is TGCGCCAGCAGCTTGGGGTCGGGACTTTCGCAAGAGACCCAGTACTTC.

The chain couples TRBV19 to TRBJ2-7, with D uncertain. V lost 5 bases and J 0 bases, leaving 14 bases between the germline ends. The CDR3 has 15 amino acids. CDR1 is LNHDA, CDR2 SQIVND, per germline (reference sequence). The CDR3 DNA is TGTGCCAGTAGTTTTGGTCAGGAGTCCTCCTACGAGCAGTACTTC. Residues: CASSFGQESSYEQYF.

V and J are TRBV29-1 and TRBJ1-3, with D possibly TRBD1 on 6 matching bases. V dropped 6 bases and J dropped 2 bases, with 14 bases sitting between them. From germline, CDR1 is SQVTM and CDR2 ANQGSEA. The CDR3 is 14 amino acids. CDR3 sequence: CSVGGGLAGNTIYF. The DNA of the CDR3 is TGCAGCGTCGGGGGGGGGCTGGCTGGAAACACCATATATTTT.

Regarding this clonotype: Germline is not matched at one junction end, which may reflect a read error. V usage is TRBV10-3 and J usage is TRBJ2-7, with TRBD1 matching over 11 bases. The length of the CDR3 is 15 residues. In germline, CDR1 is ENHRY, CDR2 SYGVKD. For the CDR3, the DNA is TGTGCCAGCAGTCTAGGGACAGGGGGAACCTACGAGCAGTACTTC. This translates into CASSLGTGGTYEQYF.

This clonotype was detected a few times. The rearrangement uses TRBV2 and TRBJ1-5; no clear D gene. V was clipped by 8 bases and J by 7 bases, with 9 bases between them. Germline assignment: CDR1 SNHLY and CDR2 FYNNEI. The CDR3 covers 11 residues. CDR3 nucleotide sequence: TGTGCCAGCTCACCACGGCAGCCCCAGCATTTT. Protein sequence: CASSPRQPQHF.

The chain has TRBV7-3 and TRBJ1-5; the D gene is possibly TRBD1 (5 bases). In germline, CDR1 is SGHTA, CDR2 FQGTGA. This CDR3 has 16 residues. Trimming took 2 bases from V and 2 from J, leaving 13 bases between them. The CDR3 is CASSLAGYRGNQPQHF. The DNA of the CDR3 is TGTGCCAGCAGCTTAGCAGGGTACCGGGGCAATCAGCCCCAGCATTTT.

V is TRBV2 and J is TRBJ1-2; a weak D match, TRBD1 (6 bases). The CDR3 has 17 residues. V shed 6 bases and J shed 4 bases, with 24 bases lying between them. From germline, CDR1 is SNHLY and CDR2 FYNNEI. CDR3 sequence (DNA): TGTGCCAGCAGCCCGAGAGGACCGGGACAAGCCTCCTATGGCTACACCTTC. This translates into CASSPRGPGQASYGYTF.